The clone carrying this TCR beta chain has a handful of counts. This CDR3 is built from 15 residues. Germline V gene lookup returns CDR1 SGHRS and CDR2 YFSETQ. V was pared by 3 bases and J by 5 bases, with 16 bases between. TCRdb redid the calling of the RACE reads with MiXCR, one entry per CDR3 protein. The table includes about 180,000 distinct CDR3 sequences, 30% detected once. The time point is: pre-sensitization, week 0. Documented treatment: therapeutic diphenylcyclopropenone sensitization with weekly scalp DPC. The source of the sample is a study of human T cells and chemical hapten exposure. V usage is TRBV5-1 and J usage is TRBJ2-3; possibly TRBD2 for D (6 bases). The sequence was obtained from a woman aged 25 to 39 with alopecia areata. Some clones in this sample may be carry-over from other donors' samples. Specimen: whole blood, collected in connection with sensitization to the hapten diphenylcyclopropenone (DPC). CDR3 sequence reads: CASSSQAMEGDTQYF. The CDR3 DNA reads TGCGCCAGCAGCTCACAGGCCATGGAGGGAGATACGCAGTATTTT. The variable domain in full, with the rest retrieved from reference TRBV5-1 and TRBJ2-3, is KAGVTQTPRYLIKTRGQQVTLSCSPISGHRSVSWYQQTPGQGLQFLFEYFSETQRNKGNFPGRFSGRQFSNSRSEMNVSTLELGDSALYLCASSSQAMEGDTQYFGPGTRLTVL.